The 17 T cell receptor beta chains presented below share a single source sample, sequenced in a study of T cell responses to AZD1222 COVID-19 vaccine. Produced via immunoSEQ multiplex PCR; TCRdb's table is partial and in-frame only. The sample comprises under 100,000 clones, over 80% of which are singletons, and under 20% rests with the top ten. The sequences come from peripheral blood, collected on day 0 of AZD1222 vaccination. The receptors come from an adult in good health.

V is TRBV2 and J is TRBJ1-6; 7 nucleotides agree with TRBD1. Looked up from germline, CDR1 is SNHLY and CDR2 is FYNNEI. The ends lost 7 bases at V and 2 bases at J; junction bases unmatched: 2. The CDR3 contains 14 residues. The CDR3 here is CASMTGPYNSPLHF. CDR3 sequence (DNA): TGTGCCAGCATGACAGGGCCCTATAATTCACCCCTCCACTTT.

DNA for the CDR3: TGTGCCAGCAGTCGGACAGGGGTTGTCACTGAAGCTTTCTTT. Translation: CASSRTGVVTEAFF. This chain links TRBV28 with TRBJ1-1; 9 bases fit TRBD1. Germline V gene sequence: CDR1 MDHEN, CDR2 SYDVKM. This CDR3 comprises 14 residues. J was trimmed by 4 bases and V by 5 bases; bases with no gene match: 5.

This chain links TRBV30 with TRBJ2-6, with TRBD1 identical over 12 bases. The CDR3 covers 17 residues. Germline CDR1 and CDR2: GTSNPN and SVGIG (reference sequence). The V gene end was trimmed by 8 bases and the J gene end by 3 bases; junction bases not matched to a gene: 11. CDR3 region: CAQYRDRGLRGANVLTF. The CDR3 bases are TGTGCCCAATACCGGGACAGGGGGCTTCGTGGGGCCAACGTCCTGACTTTC.

This chain links TRBV2 with TRBJ1-3; no clear D gene. This CDR3 region has 12 residues. Per germline, CDR1 SNHLY and CDR2 FYNNEI. The V and J ends lost 6 bases and 3 bases respectively, with 6 bases between them. As DNA, the CDR3 is TGTGCCAGCAGCCTGGTTGGAAACACCATATATTTT. Protein sequence: CASSLVGNTIYF. Full variable domain (missing parts from reference TRBV2 and TRBJ1-3): EPEVTQTPSHQVTQMGQEVILRCVPISNHLYFYWYRQILGQKVEFLVSFYNNEISEKSEIFDDQFSVERPDGSNFTLKIRSTKLEDSAMYFCASSLVGNTIYFGEGSWLTVV.

The chain combines TRBV6-1 with TRBJ1-2; D is unresolved. Per germline, CDR1 MNHNS and CDR2 SASEGT. V lost 0 bases and J 8 bases, leaving 25 bases between the germline ends. The CDR3 spans 18 residues. CDR3 in amino acids: CASSEASKGGPLIRGYTF. Written as DNA, the CDR3 is TGTGCCAGCAGTGAAGCGAGTAAAGGCGGGCCCCTAATCAGGGGCTACACCTTC.

The chain links TRBV7-9 to TRBJ1-1; TRBD1 is a possible D gene (5 bases). Germline V lookup: CDR1 SEHNR, CDR2 FQNEAQ (reference sequence). V lost 5 bases and J 1 base, leaving 20 bases between the germline ends. CDR3 length: 17 amino acids. CDR3 nucleotides: TGTGCCAGCAGCATTAGATTGGTGGGACTTAGGAACACTGAAGCTTTCTTT. It translates to CASSIRLVGLRNTEAFF.

The V gene is TRBV10-2, the J gene TRBJ2-3; TRBD1 aligns across 8 bases. The CDR3 runs 15 residues. Per the germline V gene, CDR1 is WSHSY and CDR2 is SAAADI. V was pared by 3 bases and J by 0 bases, with 2 bases of the junction left unmatched. CDR3 loop: CASSDQGASTDTQYF. The CDR3 bases are TGCGCCAGCAGTGATCAGGGGGCTAGCACAGATACGCAGTATTTT.

This clone was seen only once. This rearrangement joins TRBV18 to TRBJ1-3; D call uncertain. V was pared by 5 bases and J by 4 bases, with 18 bases between. The germline CDR1 and CDR2 sequences are KGHSH and LQKENI. CDR3 size: 16 residues. CDR3 nucleotides: TGTGCCAGCTCAGCAGCAACTACCACTCGCGGAAACACCATATATTTT. As protein: CASSAATTTRGNTIYF.

This clone was seen a handful of times. This chain uses TRBV19 with TRBJ2-2; D is perhaps TRBD2 (5 bases). CDR1 is LNHDA, CDR2 SQIVND, per germline (reference sequence). The CDR3 consists of 14 residues. The ends were cut back, 1 base at V and 7 bases at J, with 10 bases in the middle. CDR3 sequence reads: CASSIGGGIGELFF. The DNA for the CDR3 is TGTGCCAGTAGTATAGGCGGAGGAATCGGGGAGCTGTTTTTT.

This chain connects TRBV29-1 to TRBJ1-2; no definite D call. The V gene lost 2 bases and the J gene lost 0 bases, with 7 bases spanning the gap. The CDR3 contains 13 residues. Germline loops: CDR1 SQVTM, CDR2 ANQGSEA. Here the CDR3 reads CSVEPDTNYGYTF. DNA of the CDR3: TGCAGCGTTGAACCCGACACTAACTATGGCTACACCTTC.

A remark on this clone: A much larger clone is a single base away; this may be a read error. V gene TRBV27 combines with J gene TRBJ1-2; D unclear. The CDR3 length is 13 residues. The germline CDR1 and CDR2 sequences are MNHEY and SMNVEV (reference sequence). CDR3 residues: CAGSLLLSGGYTF. The CDR3 nucleotides are TGTGCCGGCAGTTTACTGTTGTCCGGTGGCTACACCTTC.

About this clone itself: The sample has other DNA sequences that encode this CDR3 too. The V call is TRBV5-1, the J call TRBJ1-1, with a tentative D call TRBD1 (6 bases). The CDR3 is 14 amino acids. V was cut by 0 bases and J by 5 bases, with 11 bases left in between. Germline CDR1 and CDR2: SGHRS and YFSETQ. The CDR3 region is CASSLDGGRTEAFF. The CDR3 DNA sequence: TGCGCCAGCAGCTTGGATGGGGGCAGGACTGAAGCTTTCTTT.

The chain recombines TRBV2 with TRBJ1-1; D is perhaps TRBD1 (6 bases). Trimming took off 2 bases at V and 5 bases at J, with 18 bases between the two ends. The CDR3 loop spans 16 amino acids. Germline V lookup: CDR1 SNHLY, CDR2 FYNNEI. The DNA for the CDR3 is TGTGCCAGCAGTGAATCTCTGGGGGGCTTGTGGACTGAAGCTTTCTTT. This translates into CASSESLGGLWTEAFF.

CDR3 coding DNA: TGTGCCAGCAGTCTAGCGGGAGCAAACACCGGGGAGCTGTTTTTT. It yields the protein CASSLAGANTGELFF. The chain is built from TRBV5-4 and TRBJ2-2, with TRBD2 identical over 10 bases. V dropped 5 bases and J dropped 2; count of bases not matched to a gene: 3. The CDR3 has 15 residues. Germline assignment: CDR1 SGHNT and CDR2 YYREEE (reference sequence).

This clone has only one observation. The chain uses TRBV28 and TRBJ1-5, with unresolved D. Germline lookup yields CDR1 MDHEN and CDR2 SYDVKM. The CDR3 loop spans 14 amino acids. Trimming cost V 3 bases and J 6 bases, with 12 bases left between them. CDR3 DNA sequence: TGTGCCAGCAGTTTGGTAGGGTCCGTTCAGCCCCAGCATTTT. This encodes CASSLVGSVQPQHF.

The J gene is TRBJ2-7, the V gene TRBV5-1, with 10 bases that match TRBD1. This CDR3 has 14 residues. V lost 5 bases, J lost 3 bases, and 5 bases stayed unmatched. Germline values: CDR1 SGHRS, CDR2 YFSETQ. The CDR3 reads CASRSGTGVYEQYF. The CDR3 nucleotides are TGCGCCAGCAGATCCGGGACAGGGGTCTACGAGCAGTACTTC.

This rearrangement joins TRBV24-1 to TRBJ2-3; 7 bases are shared with TRBD2. The germline V gene has CDR1 KGHDR and CDR2 SFDVKD. This CDR3 region has 16 residues. V was clipped by 5 bases and J by 13 bases; unmatched bases: 20. CDR3 sequence: CATSGARAGLVSLEYF. In DNA, the CDR3 is TGTGCCACCAGTGGGGCTCGAGCGGGACTGGTGTCTTTGGAGTATTTT.